This is a list of T cell receptor beta chains from one sample in a study of neurological immune-mediated disorders. One entry per CDR3 protein, called by TCRdb with MiXCR from the 5' RACE reads. In the table there are around 50,000 distinct CDR3 sequences, approximately 4% of which are singletons. Sequencing input: PBMCs. These receptor sequences come from a woman aged 25 to 39 with multiple sclerosis. The CDR3 runs from the conserved cysteine through the conserved F or W. A D gene is named only where the DNA matches it firmly. A clone size is listed for some rows: how often the clone was seen (once, few, many), or a class if it is expanded.

V gene	D gene	clone size	J gene	CDR3 DNA	CDR3 protein
TRBV2	TRBD1	few	TRBJ1-2	TGTGCCAGCAGTGAGACAGGGTCCAACTATGGCTACACCTTC	CASSETGSNYGYTF
TRBV6-1	.	.	TRBJ2-1	TGTGCCAGCAGTCGAACCGACGGCAATGAGCAGTTCTTC	CASSRTDGNEQFF
TRBV29-1	TRBD1	many	TRBJ1-2	TGCAGCGTCGGACAGGGGAGAGACTATGGCTACACCTTC	CSVGQGRDYGYTF
TRBV20-1	.	many	TRBJ2-1	TGCAGTGCTGACCCCGACTATGATGAGCAGTTCTTC	CSADPDYDEQFF
TRBV4-1	.	many	TRBJ1-5	TGCGCCAGCAGCCAAGAGGTGACCCCGGATCAGCCCCAGCATTTT	CASSQEVTPDQPQHF
TRBV6-5	TRBD1	many	TRBJ2-7	TGTGCCAGCAGTTACTCGAACAGGGGTAACGAGCAGTACTTC	CASSYSNRGNEQYF
TRBV12-3/TRBV12-4	.	many	TRBJ2-7	TGTGCCAGCAGTCCGACGGGCAACGAGCAGTACTTC	CASSPTGNEQYF
TRBV27	TRBD1	many	TRBJ2-3	TGTGCCAGCAGTTTATATCCACAGGGGGCAAAAGATACGCAGTATTTT	CASSLYPQGAKDTQYF
TRBV6-2/TRBV6-3	.	many	TRBJ1-1	TGTGCCAGCAACCTCTACCTTACAGGAAACACTGAAGCTTTCTTT	CASNLYLTGNTEAFF
TRBV13	.	many	TRBJ1-6	TGTGCCAGCAGCCAACTGGGGCCTGGCTCACCCCTCAACTTT	CASSQLGPGSPLNF
TRBV6-2/TRBV6-3	.	many	TRBJ2-1	TGTGCCAGCAGATGGGGGGGGGCCACATCCTACAATGAGCAGTTCTTC	CASRWGGATSYNEQFF
TRBV6-5	.	many	TRBJ1-1	TGTGCCAGCAGTTACTCTATAGGGAGGCCCACTGAAGCTTTCTTT	CASSYSIGRPTEAFF
TRBV20-1	.	many	TRBJ2-2	TGCAGTGCTAGTGGGACTGGGGGGCCCGGGGAGCTGTTTTTT	CSASGTGGPGELFF
TRBV5-8	.	.	TRBJ2-3	TGTGCCAGCAGCCCCCGACCGGGACTTAGGCCCCTTGCAGATACGCAGTATTTT	CASSPRPGLRPLADTQYF
TRBV5-1	.	many	TRBJ1-5	TGCGCCAGCAGCATAAACAGGGATCAGCCCCAGCATTTT	CASSINRDQPQHF
TRBV5-1	TRBD2	many	TRBJ2-3	TGCGCCAGCAGCCGGGGACTAGCGGGTCCTCAGCGCGATACGCAGTATTTT	CASSRGLAGPQRDTQYF
TRBV24-1	.	many	TRBJ1-1	TGTGCCACCAGTGACCCTAACAGGGATGAAGCTTTCTTT	CATSDPNRDEAFF
TRBV5-1	.	few	TRBJ2-7	TGCGCCAGCAGTGGGGGCCAGGGACGTAGCTCCTACGAGCAGTACTTC	CASSGGQGRSSYEQYF
TRBV11-3	.	many	TRBJ2-2	TGTGCCAGCAGCTTAGGTCGTTGGGACACCACGAACACCGGGGAGCTGTTTTTT	CASSLGRWDTTNTGELFF
TRBV7-8	.	many	TRBJ2-1	TGTGCCAGCAGCTTTAGGGGGGGTTCCTACAATGAGCAGTTCTTC	CASSFRGGSYNEQFF
TRBV29-1	.	many	TRBJ1-1	TGCAGCGCATGTCGTATTCTTGGGACAAACACTGAAGCTTTCTTT	CSACRILGTNTEAFF
TRBV2	.	few	TRBJ2-7	TGTGCCAGCAGTGAATCCCGAGGGTTCGACGAGCAGTACTTC	CASSESRGFDEQYF
TRBV19	.	many	TRBJ1-6	TGTGCCAGTCAGAGGAGCTCCTATAATTCACCCCTCCACTTT	CASQRSSYNSPLHF
TRBV7-9	TRBD2	many	TRBJ2-5	TGTGCCAGCAGCTTATCTCCCAGCGGGGGGCAAGAGACCCAGTACTTC	CASSLSPSGGQETQYF
TRBV6-4	.	few	TRBJ1-5	TGTGCCAGCAGTGAGGGGTTCGGCAATCAGCCCCAGAATTTT	CASSEGFGNQPQNF
TRBV30	TRBD1	many	TRBJ2-7	TGTGCCTTGGACCCCAGTGCAGGGGGAGAGCAGTACTTC	CALDPSAGGEQYF
TRBV20-1	.	many	TRBJ1-1	TGCAGTGCTAGAGTGGGGTCCCTATTGAACACTGAAGCTTTCTTT	CSARVGSLLNTEAFF
TRBV12-3/TRBV12-4	TRBD1	many	TRBJ1-5	TGTGCCAGCTCCAAGGGACAGGGACCCAATCAGCCCCAGCATTTT	CASSKGQGPNQPQHF
TRBV4-2	.	many	TRBJ1-5	TGTGCCAGCAGCCAAGATGGCGGGGGAGGGCAGCCCCAGCATTTT	CASSQDGGGGQPQHF
TRBV20-1	.	few	TRBJ1-2	TGCAGTGCTAGAGATTCCGTGAACTATGGCTACACCTTC	CSARDSVNYGYTF
TRBV3-1	TRBD1	many	TRBJ1-2	TGTGCCAGCAGCCAAGGAAGACAGGGGAGCTATGGCTACACCTTC	CASSQGRQGSYGYTF
TRBV5-1	.	many	TRBJ1-5	TGCGCCAGCAGCCAAACCCCAGGGGCGAATCAGCCCCAGCATTTT	CASSQTPGANQPQHF
TRBV7-9	.	many	TRBJ1-1	TGTGCCAGCAGCTTAGCGGGGGTGAACACTGAAGCTTTCTTT	CASSLAGVNTEAFF
TRBV18	.	many	TRBJ1-1	TGTGCCAGCTCACCCCAGAGCGTGCCGGTCACTGAAGCTTTCTTT	CASSPQSVPVTEAFF
TRBV20-1	TRBD2	few	TRBJ2-1	TGCAGTGCTAGAGGTACTAGCGGTTACAATGAGCAGTTCTTC	CSARGTSGYNEQFF
TRBV5-1	.	many	TRBJ2-1	TGCGCCAGCAGCCCTGCGATAGGTGTGAATGAGCAGTTCTTC	CASSPAIGVNEQFF
TRBV5-1	.	.	TRBJ2-1	TGCGCCAGCAGCGTTCTGGGGACGGAAATTAACAATGAGCAGTTCTTC	CASSVLGTEINNEQFF
TRBV20-1	.	many	TRBJ2-5	TGCAGTGCCCCGGCCGAGAAAGAGACCCAGTACTTC	CSAPAEKETQYF
TRBV12-3/TRBV12-4	.	many	TRBJ1-4	TGTGCCAGCAGTTTAAAGGAAAAACTGTTTTTT	CASSLKEKLFF
TRBV28	.	many	TRBJ1-1	TGTGCCAGCAGTTTTATCGCTCAGTCACAAGGCACTGAAGCTTTCTTT	CASSFIAQSQGTEAFF
TRBV20-1	.	many	TRBJ2-3	TGCAGCATGAACCGGGGAGTGGGAGGAACAGATACGCAGTATTTT	CSMNRGVGGTDTQYF
TRBV7-2	.	many	TRBJ2-7	TGTGCCAGCAGCTTAGGGAAAGTATCGAGCTACGAGCAGTACTTC	CASSLGKVSSYEQYF
TRBV7-3	TRBD1	many	TRBJ2-7	TGTGCCAGCAGCTTGGCTGGGACAGGTTCTGACGAGCAGTACTTC	CASSLAGTGSDEQYF
TRBV12-3/TRBV12-4	.	many	TRBJ1-6	TGTGCCAGCAGTTTAGGGGGGGACTCACCCCTCCACTTT	CASSLGGDSPLHF
TRBV5-5	.	many	TRBJ2-3	TGTGCCAGCAGCTTACGACGGAACGTCAAAGATACGCAGTATTTT	CASSLRRNVKDTQYF
TRBV5-6	.	many	TRBJ1-2	TGTGCCAGCAGCCCAGGGCTTGAAGGCGGCTACACCTTC	CASSPGLEGGYTF
TRBV21-1	.	few	TRBJ1-5	TGTGCCAGCAGCAAAAAAATGGATTACTACGTCCGGCCCCAGAATTTT	CASSKKMDYYVRPQNF
TRBV28	TRBD1	.	TRBJ2-2	TGTGCCAGCTCCCCCCGGGACAGGGTTCCCGCCGGGGAGCTGTTTTTT	CASSPRDRVPAGELFF
TRBV29-1	.	many	TRBJ2-3	TGCAGCGTTGAAGATCCGGGGTCAAAGGCGCAGTATTTT	CSVEDPGSKAQYF